Following are 25 T cell receptor beta chains from one sample sequenced in a study of T cell repertoires in ileal Crohn's disease. Assay used: immunoSEQ multiplex PCR; TCRdb lists only in-frame clones, some missing. This table holds around 14,000 clones, roughly 78% found once. Sequencing was carried out using ileal tissue. These receptors were taken from an adult with Crohn's disease.

This sequence joins TRBV6-5 and TRBJ1-5; the D gene is possibly TRBD1 (5 bases). This CDR3 spans 14 amino acids. Between the trimmed V and J ends, which lost 6 bases and 4 bases, there was a span of 13 bases. Germline-derived CDR1 and CDR2 are MNHEY and SVGAGI. This CDR3 reads CASRSTGTNQPQHF. The CDR3 region has the DNA TGTGCCAGCAGAAGTACAGGAACTAATCAGCCCCAGCATTTT.

This clone was counted once. The rearrangement joins TRBV6-4 to TRBJ1-6; 7 positions match TRBD1. V was clipped by 4 bases and J by 9 bases; unmatched bases: 3. The CDR3 runs to 13 residues. The germline gives CDR1 MRHNA, CDR2 SNTAGT. The CDR3 is CASSGQGGSPLHF. CDR3 bases: TGTGCCAGCAGTGGACAGGGAGGTTCACCCCTCCACTTT.

V gene TRBV11-2 combines with J gene TRBJ2-3, with D unclear. CDR1 SGHAT and CDR2 FQNNGV come from the germline V gene. There are 15 residues in the CDR3. Trimming took off 3 bases at V and 3 bases at J, with 13 bases between the two ends. The CDR3 bases are TGTGCCAGCAGCTTTGTAATGTCCGGGACAGATACGCAGTATTTT. Its translation: CASSFVMSGTDTQYF.

V usage is TRBV6-5 and J usage is TRBJ2-7; D is uncertain. The CDR3 loop spans 14 amino acids. Germline V gene sequence: CDR1 MNHEY, CDR2 SVGAGI. Between the trimmed V and J ends, which lost 4 bases and 3 bases, there was a span of 13 bases. For the CDR3, the DNA is TGTGCCAGCAGTTCTCGTAGCAGAGACTACGAGCAGTACTTC. This gives the protein CASSSRSRDYEQYF.

The J gene is TRBJ2-1, the V gene TRBV20-1; D is unclear. With 6 bases removed from V and 9 bases from J, the gap between germline ends came to 12 bases. The CDR3 spans 11 residues. Per the germline V gene, CDR1 is DFQATT and CDR2 is SNEGSKA (reference sequence). The CDR3, as DNA: TGCAGTGCCTTCTTCGTCAGTGAGCAGTTCTTC. Its protein is CSAFFVSEQFF.

Remarks on this clone: The same CDR3 also results from other DNA sequences found in this sample. This chain links TRBV9 with TRBJ2-6, with D tentatively TRBD2 (5 bases). The CDR3 runs to 16 residues. Germline V gene data show CDR1 as SGDLS and CDR2 as YYNGEE. Trimming cost V 0 bases and J 4 bases, with 11 bases left between them. DNA for the CDR3: TGTGCCAGCAGCGTAGCTTCGGGGTCCGGGGCCAACGTCCTGACTTTC. This codes for CASSVASGSGANVLTF.

In this sample, this clone turned up once. This chain uses TRBV9 with TRBJ2-3; TRBD2 matches 9 bases. The CDR3 sequence is 18 residues long. J lost 0 bases, V lost 3 bases, and 11 bases had no gene match. Looked up from germline, CDR1 is SGDLS and CDR2 is YYNGEE. Here the CDR3 DNA reads TGTGCCAGCAGCGCGGGCCGCCTAGCGGGGATTAGCACAGATACGCAGTATTTT. Translating gives CASSAGRLAGISTDTQYF.

CDR3 in amino acids: CASSRSSGDTDTQYF. In DNA form, the CDR3 reads TGTGCCAGCAGTCGTAGTAGCGGGGACACAGATACGCAGTATTTT. The V call is TRBV9, the J call TRBJ2-3; TRBD2 agrees at 8 bases. The CDR3 has 15 residues. V was clipped by 5 bases and J by 2 bases; unmatched bases: 7. From germline, CDR1 is SGDLS and CDR2 YYNGEE.

The chain joins TRBV4-2 to TRBJ1-1, with a tentative D call TRBD1 (6 bases). The germline V and J ends were trimmed by 4 bases and 5 bases, with 14 bases remaining between them. Germline V gives CDR1 LGHNA, CDR2 YNFKEQ. The CDR3 consists of 14 residues. CDR3 bases: TGTGCCAGCAGCCGCGGGGGGGGCGGGACTGAAGCTTTCTTT. Encoded protein: CASSRGGGGTEAFF.

This clone occurred once. The rearrangement uses TRBV5-6 and TRBJ1-3; no definite D call. Germline lookup yields CDR1 SGHDT and CDR2 YYEEEE. Trimming took 4 bases from V and 0 from J, leaving 11 bases between them. The CDR3 length is 15 residues. This chain's CDR3 is CASSLPTHSGNTIYF. The CDR3 bases are TGTGCCAGCAGCCTGCCTACCCACTCTGGAAACACCATATATTTT.

V usage is TRBV28 and J usage is TRBJ1-5; 7 positions match TRBD1. Looked up from germline, CDR1 is MDHEN and CDR2 is SYDVKM. This CDR3 contains 17 residues. The ends lost 5 bases at V and 0 bases at J; junction bases unmatched: 10. CDR3 bases: TGTGCCAGCAGTCTGAGGACAGGCTATGATAGCAATCAGCCCCAGCATTTT. Translating gives CASSLRTGYDSNQPQHF.

J is TRBJ2-3 and V is TRBV7-3; 11 bases are a match to TRBD2. Germline V gene sequence: CDR1 SGHTA, CDR2 FQGTGA. The CDR3 extends over 16 amino acids. J lost 2 bases, V lost 9 bases, and 10 bases had no gene match. CDR3: CARLAGERPDTDTQYF. The CDR3 nucleotides read TGTGCCAGACTAGCGGGAGAGAGGCCTGACACAGATACGCAGTATTTT.

The chain carries TRBV18 and TRBJ2-3; no clear D gene. CDR1 is KGHSH and CDR2 is LQKENI in the germline V gene. V lost 8 bases to trimming and J lost 0 bases, with 12 bases between them. This CDR3 contains 14 residues. The CDR3 loop is CASAQMVSTDTQYF. CDR3 nucleotide sequence: TGTGCCAGCGCCCAGATGGTGAGCACAGATACGCAGTATTTT.

The rearrangement joins TRBV5-4 to TRBJ2-5; 7 nucleotides agree with TRBD2. Matching the DNA end better, TRBJ2-7 makes the J call doubtful. Germline CDR1 SGHNT, CDR2 YYREEE (reference sequence). The CDR3 length is 14 residues. In DNA, the CDR3 is TGTGCCAGCAGCAAAGCGGGAAAATTCTACGAGCAGTACTTC. Residues: CASSKAGKFYEQYF.

This clone appeared once. This rearrangement joins TRBV5-4 to TRBJ1-2; no clear D. V lost 1 base, J lost 8 bases, and 21 bases lay in between. This CDR3 has 16 amino acids. Germline V gives CDR1 SGHNT, CDR2 YYREEE (reference sequence). The CDR3 is CASSLSIRPEEGGYTF. The DNA of the CDR3 is TGTGCCAGCAGCTTGAGTATTAGGCCAGAGGAAGGAGGCTACACCTTC. The complete variable domain, with remaining parts taken from reference TRBV5-4 and TRBJ1-2, reads ETGVTQSPTHLIKTRGQQVTLRCSSQSGHNTVSWYQQALGQGPQFIFQYYREEENGRGNFPPRFSGLQFPNYSSELNVNALELDDSALYLCASSLSIRPEEGGYTFGSGTRLTVV.

The chain employs TRBV7-2 and TRBJ2-5; possibly TRBD1 for D (7 bases). This CDR3 contains 14 residues. V was trimmed by 1 base and J by 7 bases, leaving 13 bases between them. Germline-derived CDR1 and CDR2 are SGHTA and FQGNSA. The DNA for the CDR3 is TGTGCCAGCAGCTTAGTCTCAGGGGGGAGGACCCAGTACTTC. Protein sequence: CASSLVSGGRTQYF.

This chain connects TRBV2 to TRBJ1-1; 9 bases are a match to TRBD1. CDR3 length equals 14 residues. Per the germline V gene, CDR1 is SNHLY and CDR2 is FYNNEI. V gave up 7 bases and J gave up 10 bases; unmatched junction bases: 13. CDR3 in amino acids: CASTRGTGRNLAFF. The CDR3, as DNA: TGTGCCAGCACAAGGGGGACAGGGCGGAACTTAGCTTTCTTT.

J is TRBJ2-7 and V is TRBV5-5; D is undetermined. This CDR3 region has 13 residues. Germline CDR1 SGHKS, CDR2 YYEKEE (reference sequence). V lost 5 bases, J lost 1 base, and 10 bases lay in between. The CDR3 loop reads CASSLTGSYEQYF. CDR3 coding DNA: TGTGCCAGCAGTCTGACGGGTTCCTACGAGCAGTACTTC.

The rearrangement joins TRBV6-1 to TRBJ2-6; tentative D call: TRBD2 (5 bases). CDR3 length: 17 amino acids. Deletions cut 2 bases from V and 2 bases from J, with 13 bases between. Germline values: CDR1 MNHNS, CDR2 SASEGT. CDR3 DNA: TGTGCCAGCAGTGAATTGCTTTTCGGGGCTGGGGCCAACGTCCTGACTTTC. This gives the protein CASSELLFGAGANVLTF.

This clone was found once. The chain recombines TRBV30 with TRBJ2-3; D possibly corresponds to TRBD1 (5 bases). The germline gives CDR1 GTSNPN, CDR2 SVGIG (reference sequence). The CDR3 loop spans 14 amino acids. The germline V and J ends were trimmed by 5 bases and 3 bases, with 15 bases remaining between them. CDR3 sequence: CAWGLTRGTDTQYF. Here the CDR3 DNA reads TGTGCCTGGGGGCTAACAAGGGGAACAGATACGCAGTATTTT.

This clone was seen a handful of times. This sequence joins TRBV7-2 and TRBJ2-2; D remains unclear. The V end lost 2 bases, the J end lost 4 bases, and 8 bases lay between the germline ends. CDR1 and CDR2 from the germline V gene are SGHTA and FQGNSA. This CDR3 has 14 residues. CDR3 nucleotides: TGTGCCAGCAGCTTAATACAAACCACCGGGGAGCTGTTTTTT. Translated: CASSLIQTTGELFF.

This clone was counted between two and nine times. V and J are TRBV7-2 and TRBJ1-1; D perhaps matches TRBD1 (5 bases). V gave up 2 bases and J gave up 2 bases, with 9 bases separating them. Germline V gene lookup returns CDR1 SGHTA and CDR2 FQGNSA. This CDR3 has 14 residues. The CDR3 loop reads CASSLFQGNTEAFF. Here the CDR3 DNA reads TGTGCCAGCAGCTTATTTCAGGGAAACACTGAAGCTTTCTTT.

This chain links TRBV6-1 with TRBJ1-2, with D possibly being TRBD1 (6 bases). Trimming stripped 4 bases from V and 3 bases from J, with 12 bases between. Germline-derived CDR1 and CDR2 are MNHNS and SASEGT. The CDR3 consists of 14 residues. The CDR3 DNA follows: TGTGCCAGCAGTGTGTCAGGGGAGTACTATGGCTACACCTTC. Protein: CASSVSGEYYGYTF.

The V and J genes are TRBV6-5 and TRBJ1-2; 7 bases fit TRBD1. With 5 bases clipped from V and 6 bases from J, the junction kept 12 bases outside the gene matches. This CDR3 comprises 15 residues. Germline assignment: CDR1 MNHEY and CDR2 SVGAGI. The CDR3 is CASSTAGRGSHGYTF. CDR3 in DNA: TGTGCCAGCAGTACAGCGGGCAGGGGGTCTCATGGCTACACCTTC.

The chain carries TRBV6-1 and TRBJ2-1; 10 bases agree with TRBD1. This CDR3 contains 15 residues. Looked up from germline, CDR1 is MNHNS and CDR2 is SASEGT. Trimming at V came to 7 bases and at J to 1 base, leaving 4 bases not matched to a gene. The CDR3 loop reads CASTGTGASYNEQFF. The CDR3 DNA reads as TGTGCCAGCACAGGGACAGGGGCATCCTACAATGAGCAGTTCTTC.